The next 8 T cell receptor beta chains were all read from a single sample in a study of T cells after yellow fever vaccination (dated by TCRdb to about 2019). Preparation of the library involved 5' RACE. The instrument was an Illumina HiSeq 2500. TCRdb's own reprocessing of the public reads used fastp at Q25 and MiXCR and kept productive beta chains. Here each entry gathers all rows of one CDR3 protein and keeps the most common genes and DNA. Within this sample are fewer than 7,000 distinct CDR3 sequences, with about 6% of them counted one time only. In total, the top ten clones hold approximately 64% of the sample. This sample's treatment or condition label indicates: live attenuated yellow fever vaccine strain. Sequences were derived from PBMCs, either bulk or a sorted T-cell subset (CD4+, CD8+, memory, or dextramer-sorted; not recorded which), sampled approximately 16 days after the first yellow fever vaccination. Source of these receptors: a man between 18 and 35 years old who received the YFV17D yellow fever vaccine.

In this sample, this clonotype turned up many times. The chain employs TRBV27 and TRBJ1-4, with D tentatively TRBD1 (6 bases). V was trimmed by 5 bases and J by 0 bases, leaving 13 bases between them. Germline V gene data show CDR1 as MNHEY and CDR2 as SMNVEV (reference sequence). The CDR3 runs to 16 residues. CDR3 in DNA: TGTGCCAGCAGTCAGGGGACGGGCGCAACTAATGAAAAACTGTTTTTT. Its protein product is CASSQGTGATNEKLFF. Full variable domain (outside the CDR3, taken from reference TRBV27 and TRBJ1-4): EAQVTQNPRYLITVTGKKLTVTCSQNMNHEYMSWYRQDPGLGLRQIYYSMNVEVTDKGDVPEGYKVSRKEKRNFPLILESPSPNQTSLYFCASSQGTGATNEKLFFGSGTQLSVL.

Comments on this clonotype: A read error may produce the germline difference seen at one junction end. This chain joins TRBV7-2 and TRBJ1-6, with 9 bases that match TRBD1. Germline CDR1 and CDR2: SGHTA and FQGNSA. There are 15 residues in the CDR3. The CDR3 here is CASNLDTGGCSPLHF. The CDR3 nucleotides read TGTGCCAGCAACTTAGACACAGGGGGCTGTTCACCCCTCCACTTT. Supplemented by reference TRBV7-2 and TRBJ1-6, the full variable domain reads GAGVSQSPSNKVTEKGKDVELRCDPISGHTALYWYRQSLGQGLEFLIYFQGNSAPDKSGLPSDRFSAERTGGSVSTLTIQRTQQEDSAVYLCASNLDTGGCSPLHFGNGTRLTVT.

This clonotype came up many times. The chain employs TRBV14 and TRBJ2-7; D remains unclear. This CDR3 is 15 amino acids long. Trimming took 1 base from V and 0 from J, leaving 10 bases between them. The germline V gene has CDR1 SGHDN and CDR2 FVKESK. CDR3 protein: CASSQGLGPSYEQYF. CDR3 bases: TGTGCCAGCAGCCAAGGATTAGGGCCCTCCTACGAGCAGTACTTC.

Ten or more counts support this clonotype. CDR3 in amino acids: CASRGGRGLTDTQYF. DNA of the CDR3: TGTGCCAGTAGAGGCGGAAGGGGGCTCACAGATACGCAGTATTTT. The J gene is TRBJ2-3, the V gene TRBV19, with TRBD1 matching over 7 bases. V was clipped by 6 bases and J by 2 bases; unmatched bases: 8. Germline CDR1 is LNHDA and CDR2 is SQIVND (reference sequence). The CDR3 has 15 amino acids.

This clonotype appeared many times. The chain employs TRBV9 and TRBJ2-1; TRBD2 aligns across 8 bases. V was clipped by 7 bases and J by 5 bases; unmatched bases: 8. The germline V gene encodes CDR1 SGDLS and CDR2 YYNGEE. The CDR3 sequence is 14 residues long. The CDR3 DNA follows: TGTGCCAGCGGTTTAGCGGGGTTGAACAATGAGCAGTTCTTC. This codes for CASGLAGLNNEQFF.

The sample holds many counts of this clonotype. This chain links TRBV4-1 with TRBJ1-1, with D possibly matching TRBD1 (5 bases). With 0 bases removed from V and 4 bases from J, the gap between germline ends came to 12 bases. The CDR3 runs to 15 residues. Germline V gives CDR1 MGHRA, CDR2 YSYEKL. The CDR3 sequence: CASSQEGTLGTEAFF. CDR3 in DNA: TGCGCCAGCAGCCAAGAGGGGACCTTGGGCACTGAAGCTTTCTTT.

This clonotype was seen many times. The chain is built from TRBV12-3 or TRBV12-4 and TRBJ1-3, with D maybe TRBD1 (6 bases). The CDR3 spans 15 residues. Between the trimmed V and J ends, which lost 3 bases and 4 bases, there was a span of 13 bases. The CDR3 nucleotides read TGTGCCAGCAGTTTCACAGGGTTTTCAGGAAACACCATATATTTT. Protein sequence: CASSFTGFSGNTIYF.

This clonotype has at least ten counts. The junction departs from germline at one end; a sequencing error may be responsible. This chain links TRBV20-1 with TRBJ2-2; 11 bases are shared with TRBD2. The CDR3 has 16 residues. The germline V gene has CDR1 DFQATT and CDR2 SNEGSKA (reference sequence). CDR3 bases: TGCTGTGCTAGAGATCCTAGCGGGGGGTTAGGCGGGGAGCTGTTTTTT. It specifies CCARDPSGGLGGELFF.